The table lists the clone carrying this T cell receptor beta chain with a count of one. Its antigen is as yet unknown. The germline V gene has CDR1 SSHAT and CDR2 FNYEAQ (reference sequence). The CDR3 consists of 14 residues. After removal of 6 bases from V and 5 bases from J, the junction contained 7 bases not matched to a gene. Donation came from healthy HIV-negative adults that had no recent acute infections or vaccinations. The data are from a study of shared clonotypes between healthy human individuals. Study findings and constraints: A few donors shared 4.5% to 6.5% of their naive CD4 clonotypes.

Only in-frame clones appear in the TCRdb table, and some are missing; sequencing was by immunoSEQ multiplex PCR. The table has roughly 700,000 clones, around 74% seen once. V is TRBV7-7 and J is TRBJ2-7, with 10 positions matching TRBD2. This TCR was recovered from a woman in her 30s in good health. The source material was memory CD4+ T cells sorted from blood. Subset specified: CD45RA-negative fraction. The chain's CDR3 is CASSKREGDNEQYF. CDR3 DNA sequence: TGTGCCAGCAGTAAGCGGGAGGGAGACAACGAGCAGTACTTC.